These 3 T cell receptor beta chains came from one sample sequenced in a study of B cell selection in AIRE deficiency (dated by TCRdb to the late 2010s). For sorting, conventional CD4 T cells were defined as CD4+CD127+ cells. Libraries were made using the immunoSEQ multiplex PCR assay. Imported from immuneACCESS, the table was reduced by TCRdb to in-frame sequences with V and J called. These copies leave out some clones; in studies compared against another copy, an unresolved V gene accounts for under half, and the cause of the remainder is not known. A total of about 24,000 clones appear in this sample, 90% to 97% of them only once. The ten largest clones add up to about 0.17% of the sample. The sample consisted of CD4+CD127+ conventional T cells sorted from PBMCs. The receptors shown here come from a human donor in good health.

The chain has TRBV29-1 and TRBJ2-1, with D maybe TRBD2 (6 bases). This CDR3 contains 14 residues. Trimming removed 3 bases at V and 3 bases at J, with 12 bases between. Per the germline V gene, CDR1 is SQVTM and CDR2 is ANQGSEA. CDR3 residues: CSVEVAGRYNEQFF. CDR3 nucleotide sequence: TGCAGCGTTGAGGTTGCGGGGCGCTACAATGAGCAGTTCTTC.

The count of this clone is one. The gene calls are TRBV28 and TRBJ1-2, with a tentative D call TRBD1 (6 bases). V dropped 4 bases and J dropped 4 bases, with 13 bases sitting between them. CDR3 length: 14 residues. Germline CDR1 is MDHEN and CDR2 is SYDVKM. In DNA form, the CDR3 reads TGTGCCAGCAGTTGGCCTACAGGGACCTATGGCTACACCTTC. As protein: CASSWPTGTYGYTF.

The chain links TRBV18 to TRBJ2-7; maybe TRBD2 (6 bases). V was cut by 2 bases and J by 4 bases, with 12 bases left in between. This CDR3 has 14 residues. The V gene's germline CDR1 is KGHSH and CDR2 LQKENI. CDR3: CASSPIGTEYEQYF. As DNA, the CDR3 is TGTGCCAGCTCACCAATCGGGACTGAGTACGAGCAGTACTTC. Full variable domain (rest looked up from reference TRBV18 and TRBJ2-7): NAGVMQNPRHLVRRRGQEARLRCSPMKGHSHVYWYRQLPEEGLKFMVYLQKENIIDESGMPKERFSAEFPKEGPSILRIQQVVRGDSAAYFCASSPIGTEYEQYFGPGTRLTVT.